The sample holds a few counts of the clone carrying this T cell receptor beta chain. PCR amplification relied on 60 Vbeta primers (plus 13 Jbeta primers). TCRdb's table, derived via immunoSEQ multiplex PCR, lists solely in-frame clones and lacks some. The sample includes 130,000 or so clones, roughly four fifths of them seen just once. The data originate from a study of cytomegalovirus exposure and HLA in healthy donors. The clonotype was recovered from a female donor in good health and CMV-seropositive. The sample was PBMCs.

The DNA of the CDR3 is TGTGCCAGCAGTGGATTTTCACAGGGCTACGAGCAGTACTTC. Its protein product is CASSGFSQGYEQYF. The chain uses TRBV6-1 and TRBJ2-7; D perhaps matches TRBD1 (6 bases). The CDR3 totals 14 residues. Germline V gene data show CDR1 as MNHNS and CDR2 as SASEGT. Trimming left V 4 bases short and J 3 bases short, with 13 bases between.